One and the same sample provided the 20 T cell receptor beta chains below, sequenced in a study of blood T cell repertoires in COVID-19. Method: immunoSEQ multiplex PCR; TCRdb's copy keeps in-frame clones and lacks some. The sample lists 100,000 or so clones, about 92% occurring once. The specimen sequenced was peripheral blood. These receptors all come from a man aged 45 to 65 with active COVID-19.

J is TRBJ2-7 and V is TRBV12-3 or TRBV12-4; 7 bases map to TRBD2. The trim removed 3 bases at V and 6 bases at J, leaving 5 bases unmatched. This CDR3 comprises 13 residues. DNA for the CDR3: TGTGCCAGCAGTTTCGCGGGAGTTGGCGAGCAGTACTTC. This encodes CASSFAGVGEQYF.

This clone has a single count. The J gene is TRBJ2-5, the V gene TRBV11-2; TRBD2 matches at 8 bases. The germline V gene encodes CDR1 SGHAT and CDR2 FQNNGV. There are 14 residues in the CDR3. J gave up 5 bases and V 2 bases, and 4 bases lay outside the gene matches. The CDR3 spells CASSLLGGRETQYF. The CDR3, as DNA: TGTGCCAGCAGCTTATTAGGCGGGAGGGAGACCCAGTACTTC.

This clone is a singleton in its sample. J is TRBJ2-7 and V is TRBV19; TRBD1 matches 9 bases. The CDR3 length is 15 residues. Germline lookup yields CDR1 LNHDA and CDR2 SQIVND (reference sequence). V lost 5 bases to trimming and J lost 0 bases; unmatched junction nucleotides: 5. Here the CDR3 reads CASSPDRGYSYEQYF. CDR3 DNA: TGTGCCAGTAGTCCAGACAGGGGGTACTCCTACGAGCAGTACTTC. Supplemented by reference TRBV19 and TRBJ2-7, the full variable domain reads DGGITQSPKYLFRKEGQNVTLSCEQNLNHDAMYWYRQDPGQGLRLIYYSQIVNDFQKGDIAEGYSVSREKKESFPLTVTSAQKNPTAFYLCASSPDRGYSYEQYFGPGTRLTVT.

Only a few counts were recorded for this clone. DNA of the CDR3: TGTGCCAGCAGACCCGACATAAATCAGCCCCAGCATTTT. Protein sequence: CASRPDINQPQHF. V is TRBV2 and J is TRBJ1-5; D uncertain. The V gene's germline CDR1 is SNHLY and CDR2 FYNNEI. The CDR3 sequence is 13 residues long. V dropped 6 bases and J dropped 4 bases, with 10 bases sitting between them.

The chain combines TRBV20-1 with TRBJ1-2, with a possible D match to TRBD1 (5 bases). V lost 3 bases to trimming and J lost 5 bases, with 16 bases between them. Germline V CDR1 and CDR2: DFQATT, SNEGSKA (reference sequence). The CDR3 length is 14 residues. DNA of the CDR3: TGCAGTGCTAGTCTCAGGGTGGGGCATTATGGCTACACCTTC. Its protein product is CSASLRVGHYGYTF.

The CDR3 loop reads CASGGRGETQYF. Here the CDR3 DNA reads TGTGCCAGCGGAGGACGTGGGGAGACCCAGTACTTC. The V call is TRBV28, the J call TRBJ2-5; TRBD2 might be the D (5 bases). This CDR3 is built from 12 residues. Trimming removed 8 bases from V and 5 bases from J, with 12 bases in between. Germline values: CDR1 MDHEN, CDR2 SYDVKM.

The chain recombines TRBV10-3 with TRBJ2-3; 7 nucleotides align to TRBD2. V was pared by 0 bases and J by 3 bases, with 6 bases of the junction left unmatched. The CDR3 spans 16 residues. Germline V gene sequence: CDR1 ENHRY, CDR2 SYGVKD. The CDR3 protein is CAISESASGATDTQYF. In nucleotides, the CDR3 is TGTGCCATCAGTGAGTCGGCTAGCGGAGCTACAGATACGCAGTATTTT.

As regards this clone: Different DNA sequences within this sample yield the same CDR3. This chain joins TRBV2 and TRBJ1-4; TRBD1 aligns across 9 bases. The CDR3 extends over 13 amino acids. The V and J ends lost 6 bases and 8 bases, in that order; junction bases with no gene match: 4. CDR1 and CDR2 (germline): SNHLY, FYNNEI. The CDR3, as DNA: TGTGCCAGCAGCCGGGACAGGGACGAAAAACTGTTTTTT. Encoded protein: CASSRDRDEKLFF.

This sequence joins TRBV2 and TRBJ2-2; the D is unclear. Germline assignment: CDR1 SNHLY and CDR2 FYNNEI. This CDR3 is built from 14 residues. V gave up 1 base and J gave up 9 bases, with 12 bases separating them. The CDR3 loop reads CASSEGSRSRELFF. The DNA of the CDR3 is TGTGCCAGCAGTGAAGGTTCGAGGTCTAGGGAGCTGTTTTTT.

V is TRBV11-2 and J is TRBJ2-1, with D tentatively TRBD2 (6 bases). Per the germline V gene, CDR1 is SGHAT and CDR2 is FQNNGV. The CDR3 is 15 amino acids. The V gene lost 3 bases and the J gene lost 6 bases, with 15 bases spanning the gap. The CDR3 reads CASSFLAGGFNEQFF. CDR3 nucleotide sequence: TGTGCCAGCAGCTTTCTGGCTGGGGGGTTCAATGAGCAGTTCTTC.

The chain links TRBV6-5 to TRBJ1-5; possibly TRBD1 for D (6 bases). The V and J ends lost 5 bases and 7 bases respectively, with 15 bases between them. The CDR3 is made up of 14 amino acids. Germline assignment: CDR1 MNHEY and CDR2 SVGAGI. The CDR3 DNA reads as TGTGCCAGCAGTACCGGGACACGGGGCCAGCCCCAGCATTTT. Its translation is CASSTGTRGQPQHF.

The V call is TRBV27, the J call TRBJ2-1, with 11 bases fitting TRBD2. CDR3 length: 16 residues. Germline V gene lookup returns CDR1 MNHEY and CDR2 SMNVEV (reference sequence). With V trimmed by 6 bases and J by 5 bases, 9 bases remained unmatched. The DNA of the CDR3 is TGTGCCAGCAGCTCCCCGACTAGCGGGAAAGACAATGAGCAGTTCTTC. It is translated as CASSSPTSGKDNEQFF.

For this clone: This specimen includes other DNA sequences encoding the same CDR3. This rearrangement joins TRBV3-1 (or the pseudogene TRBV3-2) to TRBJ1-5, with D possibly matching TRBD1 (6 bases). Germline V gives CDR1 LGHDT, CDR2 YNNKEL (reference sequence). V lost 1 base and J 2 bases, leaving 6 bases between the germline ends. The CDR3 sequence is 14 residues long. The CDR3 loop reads CASSQGTGNQPQHF. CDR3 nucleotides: TGTGCCAGCAGCCAAGGGACAGGCAATCAGCCCCAGCATTTT.

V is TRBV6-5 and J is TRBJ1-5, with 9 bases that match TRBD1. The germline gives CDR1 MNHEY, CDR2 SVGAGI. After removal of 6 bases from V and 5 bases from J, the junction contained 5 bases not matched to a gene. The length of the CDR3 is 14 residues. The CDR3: CASRLDRGHQPQHF. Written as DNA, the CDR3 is TGTGCCAGCAGACTGGACAGGGGACATCAGCCCCAGCATTTT.

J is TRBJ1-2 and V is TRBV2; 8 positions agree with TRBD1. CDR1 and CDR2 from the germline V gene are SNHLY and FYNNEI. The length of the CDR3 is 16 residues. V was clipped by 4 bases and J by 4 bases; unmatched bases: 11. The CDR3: CASSVQGASRPYGYTF. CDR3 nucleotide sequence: TGTGCCAGCAGTGTTCAGGGGGCGAGCAGACCCTATGGCTACACCTTC.

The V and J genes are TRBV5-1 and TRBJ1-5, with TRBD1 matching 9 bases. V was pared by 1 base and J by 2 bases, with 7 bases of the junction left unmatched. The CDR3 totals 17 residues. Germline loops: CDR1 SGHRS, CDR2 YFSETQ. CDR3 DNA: TGCGCCAGCAGCTTGCCCGGGACAGGGTTCGGCAATCAGCCCCAGCATTTT. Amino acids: CASSLPGTGFGNQPQHF.

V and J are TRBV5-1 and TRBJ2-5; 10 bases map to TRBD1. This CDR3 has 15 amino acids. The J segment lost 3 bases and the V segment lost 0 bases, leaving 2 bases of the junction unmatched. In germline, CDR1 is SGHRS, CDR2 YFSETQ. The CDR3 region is CASSLAGQGEETQYF. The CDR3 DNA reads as TGCGCCAGCAGCTTGGCTGGACAGGGGGAAGAGACCCAGTACTTC.

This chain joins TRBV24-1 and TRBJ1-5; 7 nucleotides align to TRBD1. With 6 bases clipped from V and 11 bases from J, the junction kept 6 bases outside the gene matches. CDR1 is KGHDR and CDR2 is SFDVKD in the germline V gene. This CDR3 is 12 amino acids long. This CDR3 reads CATSSGRGTQHF. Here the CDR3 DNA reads TGTGCCACCAGTTCAGGCAGGGGGACCCAGCATTTT.

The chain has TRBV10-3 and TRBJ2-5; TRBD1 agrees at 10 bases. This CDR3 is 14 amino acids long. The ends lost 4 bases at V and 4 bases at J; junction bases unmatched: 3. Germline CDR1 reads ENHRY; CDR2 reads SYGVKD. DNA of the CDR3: TGTGCCATCAGTGGGGACAGGGGAGGAGAGACCCAGTACTTC. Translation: CAISGDRGGETQYF.

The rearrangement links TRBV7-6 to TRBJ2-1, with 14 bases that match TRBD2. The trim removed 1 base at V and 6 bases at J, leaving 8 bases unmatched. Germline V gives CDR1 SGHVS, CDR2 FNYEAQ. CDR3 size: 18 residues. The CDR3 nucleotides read TGTGCCAGCAGCTTAGGGGGACTAGCGGGAGTGTCTCTCAATGAGCAGTTCTTC. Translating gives CASSLGGLAGVSLNEQFF.